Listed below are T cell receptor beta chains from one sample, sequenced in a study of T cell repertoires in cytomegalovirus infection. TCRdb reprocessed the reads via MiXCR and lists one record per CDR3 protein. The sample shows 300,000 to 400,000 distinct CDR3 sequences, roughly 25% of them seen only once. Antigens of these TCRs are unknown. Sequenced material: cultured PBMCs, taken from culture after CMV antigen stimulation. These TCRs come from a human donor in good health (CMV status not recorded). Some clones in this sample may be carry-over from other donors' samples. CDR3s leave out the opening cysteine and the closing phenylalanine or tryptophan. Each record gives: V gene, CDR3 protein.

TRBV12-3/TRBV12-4 ASRESSGPPTDTQY
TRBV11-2 ASTLAGVGTGELF
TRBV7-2 ASSFTGTRTDTQY
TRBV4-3 ASSQDTPGQGGTEAF
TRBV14 ASSREQGGYYNEQF
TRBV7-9 ASSSSGRADEQF
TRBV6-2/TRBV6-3 ASRSLSTGELF
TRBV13 ASSSVGNYGYT
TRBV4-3 ASSQEGQGKTQY
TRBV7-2 ASSLAASGNTGELF
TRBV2 ASSERTGEETQY
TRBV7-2 ASSLRGQQVADTQY
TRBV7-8 ASSKDRGPNQPQH
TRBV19 ASSIVYGENTEAF
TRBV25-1 ASLRGGSTEAF
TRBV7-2 ASSRGLAGAYNEQF
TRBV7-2 ASSLGQRAYNEQF
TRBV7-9 ASSLRVAGQETQY
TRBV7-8 ASSGYSTDTQY
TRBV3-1 ASSQGAVPSYEQY